This T cell receptor (beta chain) was obtained from a study of T cells in Graves' hyperthyroidism and ophthalmopathy. Study-level results: Ophthalmopathy was identified by the model a median approximately 6.9 months ahead of onset. Within blood appeared most thyroid clonotypes that had expanded above 0.001.

This clonotype occurred many times. Its target is not known. CDR3 size: 17 residues. V trimming: 4 bases; J trimming: 3 bases; junction bases outside the gene matches: 14. CDR1 and CDR2 (germline): SQVTM, ANQGSEA. The TCR beta CDR3 regions underwent amplification using RNA transcripts as the source. The HTBI primer set drove a first-round RT-PCR of the TCR CDR3. Each CDR3 protein is one row after TCRdb ran MiXCR on the multiplex PCR reads. Seen here are fewer than 500,000 distinct CDR3 sequences, about 15% observed once, and the top ten hold about 20%. The specimen was blood. The V call is TRBV29-1, the J call TRBJ2-1; TRBD2 matches at 8 bases. The receptor's source is a woman between 25 and 40 years old with Graves' ophthalmopathy. The CDR3 spells CSVVGLPGGPDYNEQFF. For the CDR3, the DNA is TGCAGCGTTGTTGGCCTACCGGGGGGGCCTGACTACAATGAGCAGTTCTTC.